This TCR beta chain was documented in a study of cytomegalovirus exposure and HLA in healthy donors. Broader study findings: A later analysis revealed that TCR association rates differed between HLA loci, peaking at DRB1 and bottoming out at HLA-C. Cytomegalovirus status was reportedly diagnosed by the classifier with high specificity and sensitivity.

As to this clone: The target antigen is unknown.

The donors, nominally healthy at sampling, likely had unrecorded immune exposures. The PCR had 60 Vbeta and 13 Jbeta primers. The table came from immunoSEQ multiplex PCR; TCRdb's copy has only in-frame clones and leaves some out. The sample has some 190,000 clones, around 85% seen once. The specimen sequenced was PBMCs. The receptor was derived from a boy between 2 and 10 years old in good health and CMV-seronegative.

The CDR3 sequence: CASSVLYEPQHF. In nucleotides, the CDR3 is TGTGCCAGCAGTGTCCTTTATGAGCCCCAGCATTTT. This sequence joins TRBV6-1 and TRBJ1-5, with D uncertain. V gave up 4 bases and J gave up 8 bases, with 9 bases separating them. The CDR3 spans 12 residues. CDR1 is MNHNS, CDR2 SASEGT, per germline.